A selection of T cell receptor beta chains follows, all from one sample in a study of shared clonotypes between healthy human individuals. This table comes from immunoSEQ multiplex PCR, and its TCRdb copy is limited to in-frame clones, with some not included. This sample has 2 million to 3 million clones, with approximately 94% found just once. Sequenced input: naive CD4+ T cells sorted from blood. The receptors stem from a man aged 18 to 30 in good health. The CDR3 runs from the conserved cysteine through the conserved F or W. The D gene is left open where the match is weak. Size tells how often a clone was seen (once, few, many) or the class of an expanded clone, and some rows leave it out.

. | TRBJ1-6 | TRBV6-1 | 14 | . | CASMLPAGNSPLHF | TGTGCCAGCATGTTGCCCGCTGGTAATTCACCCCTCCACTTT
. | TRBJ2-3 | TRBV11-2 | 15 | . | CASSPPKRATDTQYF | TGTGCCAGCAGCCCCCCGAAGCGGGCCACAGATACGCAGTATTTT
. | TRBJ2-4 | TRBV30 | 16 | TRBD2 | CAWSEGRARAKNIQYF | TGTGCCTGGAGTGAAGGGAGGGCTAGAGCCAAAAACATTCAGTACTTC
once | TRBJ2-2 | TRBV9 | 14 | . | CASSVFDFAGELFF | TGTGCCAGCAGCGTATTCGATTTCGCCGGGGAGCTGTTTTTT
. | TRBJ2-3 | TRBV4-3 | 13 | . | CASSQEPPDTQYF | TGCGCCAGCAGCCAAGAACCCCCAGATACGCAGTATTTT
. | TRBJ1-1 | TRBV4-1 | 13 | . | CASSLNGDTEAFF | TGCGCCAGCAGCCTAAACGGGGACACTGAAGCTTTCTTT
. | TRBJ1-1 | TRBV4-1 | 17 | . | CASSQVDRLSAGAEAFF | TGCGCCAGCAGCCAAGTAGACCGACTCAGTGCGGGGGCTGAAGCTTTCTTT
once | TRBJ2-1 | TRBV5-1 | 17 | TRBD2 | CASSGGLTSGIYNEQFF | TGCGCCAGCAGCGGTGGGCTGACTAGCGGAATATACAATGAGCAGTTCTTC
once | TRBJ2-5 | TRBV5-4 | 16 | TRBD2 | CASSLGLASVQETQYF | TGTGCCAGCAGCCTAGGACTAGCGAGCGTCCAAGAGACCCAGTACTTC
once | TRBJ2-7 | TRBV11-2 | 11 | . | CASTGHYEQYF | TGTGCCAGCACCGGCCACTACGAGCAGTACTTC
. | TRBJ2-7 | TRBV27 | 14 | TRBD2 | CASSTSVSSYEQYF | TGTGCCAGCAGTACTAGCGTAAGCTCCTACGAGCAGTACTTC
. | TRBJ2-3 | TRBV5-1 | 14 | . | CASSFGEYTDTQYF | TGCGCCAGCAGCTTTGGGGAGTACACAGATACGCAGTATTTT
. | TRBJ2-3 | TRBV11-3 | 16 | TRBD2 | CASSRRLASSTDTQYF | TGTGCCAGCAGCCGGAGACTAGCGTCTAGCACAGATACGCAGTATTTT
. | TRBJ1-2 | TRBV30 | 12 | TRBD1 | CAWAQGEGGYTF | TGTGCCTGGGCTCAGGGGGAGGGTGGCTACACCTTC
. | TRBJ1-3 | TRBV10-3 | 16 | TRBD1 | CAISEGDRVSGNTIYF | TGTGCCATCAGTGAGGGGGACAGAGTCTCTGGAAACACCATATATTTT
. | TRBJ1-1 | TRBV19 | 15 | . | CASSIHLLRDTEAFF | TGTGCCAGTAGTATTCACCTCCTGAGGGACACTGAAGCTTTCTTT
. | TRBJ2-6 | TRBV28 | 15 | . | CASSSPGTGANVLTF | TGTGCCAGCAGTTCACCAGGGACTGGGGCCAACGTCCTGACTTTC
. | TRBJ2-7 | TRBV7-2 | 12 | . | CASSVRGPEQYF | TGTGCCAGCAGCGTCCGAGGCCCCGAGCAGTACTTC
. | TRBJ2-2 | TRBV2 | 16 | TRBD1 | CASSLIGTVNTGELFF | TGTGCCAGCAGTTTAATCGGGACAGTGAACACCGGGGAGCTGTTTTTT
. | TRBJ2-1 | TRBV14 | 12 | . | CASSHTINEQFF | TGTGCCAGCAGCCACACAATCAATGAGCAGTTCTTC
. | TRBJ2-7 | TRBV18 | 13 | TRBD1 | CASSGGTAYEQYF | TGTGCCAGCTCGGGTGGGACAGCCTACGAGCAGTACTTC
. | TRBJ2-2 | TRBV7-2 | 14 | . | CASSLAANTGELFF | TGTGCCAGCAGCTTAGCAGCCAACACCGGGGAGCTGTTTTTT
. | TRBJ2-7 | TRBV7-9 | 14 | . | CASSLVAGTYEQYF | TGTGCCAGCAGCTTAGTGGCAGGGACCTACGAGCAGTACTTC
once | TRBJ2-7 | TRBV12-5 | 14 | TRBD1 | CASGLGQGVVEQYF | TGTGCTAGTGGTTTGGGACAGGGGGTGGTCGAGCAGTACTTC
. | TRBJ1-2 | TRBV7-9 | 17 | . | CASSHLYLGKANYGYTF | TGTGCCAGCAGTCACCTTTATCTTGGGAAAGCTAACTATGGCTACACCTTC
. | TRBJ1-1 | TRBV14 | 14 | TRBD1 | CASSLADRGTEAFF | TGTGCCAGCAGCCTCGCGGACAGGGGCACTGAAGCTTTCTTT
. | TRBJ1-5 | TRBV14 | 18 | . | CASSQRSGAGYSNQPQHF | TGTGCCAGCAGCCAACGGTCTGGGGCGGGGTATAGCAATCAGCCCCAGCATTTT
. | TRBJ2-7 | TRBV18 | 15 | TRBD1 | CASSPPGQGGHEQYF | TGTGCCAGCTCACCCCCGGGACAGGGAGGTCACGAGCAGTACTTC
. | TRBJ2-6 | TRBV18 | 20 | . | CASSPVSLGQAFSGANVLTF | TGTGCCAGCTCACCCGTTTCCCTTGGCCAGGCCTTCTCTGGGGCCAACGTCCTGACTTTC
. | TRBJ1-5 | TRBV4-1 | 14 | . | CASSQYREDQPQHF | TGCGCCAGCAGCCAGTACAGGGAGGATCAGCCCCAGCATTTT
. | TRBJ2-4 | TRBV30 | 17 | TRBD1 | CAWAPDRGGLDKNIQYF | TGTGCCTGGGCACCGGACAGGGGGGGTTTAGACAAAAACATTCAGTACTTC
. | TRBJ1-6 | TRBV2 | 14 | . | CASLYPPYNSPLHF | TGTGCCAGCCTTTATCCTCCATATAATTCACCCCTCCACTTT
. | TRBJ2-7 | TRBV30 | 17 | TRBD1 | CAWSGGSGQGHIYEQYF | TGTGCCTGGAGCGGGGGGTCGGGACAGGGTCACATTTACGAGCAGTACTTC
. | TRBJ2-5 | TRBV10-1 | 15 | . | CASSRGRATQETQYF | TGCGCCAGCTCCCGGGGCAGAGCAACCCAAGAGACCCAGTACTTC
. | TRBJ2-7 | TRBV7-2 | 19 | TRBD1 | CASSQTPGTGLYFGYEQYF | TGTGCCAGCAGCCAAACCCCCGGGACAGGACTTTACTTCGGGTACGAGCAGTACTTC
. | TRBJ2-3 | TRBV19 | 15 | TRBD2 | CASRMTSGRGDTQYF | TGTGCCAGTAGAATGACTAGCGGGAGAGGAGATACGCAGTATTTT
. | TRBJ2-7 | TRBV6-1 | 13 | . | CASSEVGSYEQYF | TGTGCCAGCAGTGAAGTCGGGTCCTACGAGCAGTACTTC
. | TRBJ2-5 | TRBV4-1 | 14 | . | CASSQRWGEETQYF | TGCGCCAGCAGCCAACGGTGGGGCGAGGAGACCCAGTACTTC
. | TRBJ2-3 | TRBV5-1 | 16 | TRBD2 | CASSASGLAGTDTQYF | TGCGCCAGCAGCGCATCCGGTTTAGCGGGAACAGATACGCAGTATTTT
. | TRBJ2-3 | TRBV28 | 18 | TRBD1 | CASSFSRDRGISTDTQYF | TGTGCCAGCAGTTTTAGCCGGGACAGGGGCATCAGCACAGATACGCAGTATTTT
. | TRBJ2-1 | TRBV28 | 11 | . | CASSSDGGRFF | TGTGCCAGCAGTTCCGACGGGGGCCGGTTCTTC
. | TRBJ2-7 | TRBV4-1 | 13 | . | CASSQARDDEQYF | TGCGCCAGCAGCCAAGCGCGGGACGACGAGCAGTACTTC
. | TRBJ2-3 | TRBV21-1 | 14 | . | CASSREGSTDTQYF | TGTGCCAGCAGCAGGGAGGGCTCCACAGATACGCAGTATTTT
. | TRBJ2-7 | TRBV15 | 16 | TRBD2 | CATSRASSGIGYEQYF | TGTGCCACCAGCAGAGCGTCTAGCGGGATAGGCTACGAGCAGTACTTC
. | TRBJ2-7 | TRBV13 | 18 | TRBD2 | CASSRQPKKLAGSYEQYF | TGTGCCAGCAGCCGACAACCAAAGAAACTAGCGGGCTCCTACGAGCAGTACTTC
. | TRBJ2-3 | TRBV18 | 17 | TRBD2 | CASSPPWASGSKDTQYF | TGTGCCAGCTCACCACCGTGGGCTAGCGGGAGTAAAGATACGCAGTATTTT
. | TRBJ1-4 | TRBV6-5 | 15 | TRBD1 | CASSPDRGVWEKLFF | TGTGCCAGCAGTCCAGACAGGGGAGTATGGGAAAAACTGTTTTTT
. | TRBJ1-1 | TRBV4-3 | 15 | . | CASSQVTLSGAEAFF | TGCGCCAGCAGCCAAGTAACACTTAGTGGTGCTGAAGCTTTCTTT